Below, 3 T cell receptor beta chains from the same sample are listed, as sequenced in a study of blood T cell repertoires in COVID-19. TCRdb keeps only in-frame clones here, not all; method: immunoSEQ multiplex PCR. The sample contains about 110,000 clones, 84% of which appear only once. Input material: peripheral blood. The receptors here all came from a woman aged 45 to 65 with acute or convalescent COVID-19.

The chain couples TRBV7-3 to TRBJ2-1, with D possibly being TRBD2 (6 bases). CDR3 length: 14 residues. V was pared by 1 base and J by 8 bases, with 12 bases between. Germline CDR1 reads SGHTA; CDR2 reads FQGTGA. CDR3 amino acids: CASSLRGGVDEQFF. In nucleotides, the CDR3 is TGTGCCAGCAGCTTAAGAGGAGGGGTGGATGAGCAGTTCTTC.

The CDR3 DNA sequence: TGTGCCAGCAGCTACGTAGCGGGGAGGTCCACAGATACGCAGTATTTT. Protein sequence: CASSYVAGRSTDTQYF. The chain couples TRBV5-6 to TRBJ2-3; the match to TRBD2 covers 8 bases. From germline, CDR1 is SGHDT and CDR2 YYEEEE. The CDR3 covers 16 residues. Losses at the gene ends were 3 bases for V and 2 bases for J; bases not matched to a gene: 8.

This chain joins TRBV9 and TRBJ1-1; 9 positions agree with TRBD1. CDR1 is SGDLS and CDR2 is YYNGEE in the germline V gene. V gave up 4 bases and J gave up 10 bases; unmatched junction bases: 8. This CDR3 contains 13 residues. The CDR3 sequence is CASSINGQGRAFF. CDR3 sequence (DNA): TGTGCCAGCAGCATAAACGGACAGGGGAGAGCTTTCTTT.